Presented here are 27 T cell receptor beta chains from one specimen sequenced in a study of blood T cell repertoires in COVID-19. Here immunoSEQ multiplex PCR was the method, and the copy in TCRdb shows in-frame clones only, minus some. Of 360,000 or so clones listed, 88% are singletons. The sample was PBMCs or T cells enriched from blood (not recorded which). These TCRs come from a woman aged 25 to 45 who had been exposed to COVID-19.

J is TRBJ2-5 and V is TRBV19, with 10 bases fitting TRBD2. Germline V gene lookup returns CDR1 LNHDA and CDR2 SQIVND (reference sequence). The CDR3 is 15 residues long. V shed 6 bases, J shed 1 base, and the junction held 5 bases outside the gene matches. CDR3 region: CASSTPSGGQETQYF. Here the CDR3 DNA reads TGTGCCAGTAGCACGCCTAGCGGGGGCCAAGAGACCCAGTACTTC.

V is TRBV23-1 and J is TRBJ1-5, with 7 bases aligning to TRBD1. TRBV23-1 is an open reading frame whose function is uncertain. The CDR3 is 18 residues long. With V trimmed by 0 bases and J by 6 bases, 14 bases remained unmatched. The CDR3 coding sequence is TGCGCCAGCAGTCAATCGGGAGAGGGGGCGAAGGGCCCTCAGCCCCAGCATTTT. It is translated as CASSQSGEGAKGPQPQHF.

This chain connects TRBV28 to TRBJ1-6; D gene unclear. From germline, CDR1 is MDHEN and CDR2 SYDVKM. This CDR3 contains 16 residues. Trimming took 7 bases from V and 9 from J, leaving 22 bases between them. The CDR3: CASTLLRMEGGSPLHF. The CDR3 bases are TGTGCCAGCACTCTCCTTAGGATGGAGGGAGGTTCACCCCTCCACTTT.

This clone was observed a single time. The chain is built from TRBV7-8 and TRBJ1-2; perhaps TRBD1 as D (6 bases). Trimming removed 2 bases from V and 3 bases from J, with 13 bases in between. CDR3 length: 15 residues. The germline V gene has CDR1 SGHVS and CDR2 FQNEAQ. Written as DNA, the CDR3 is TGTGCCAGCAGCTTATTCAGGACAGCGGACTATGGCTACACCTTC. Its translation: CASSLFRTADYGYTF.

This chain uses TRBV23-1 with TRBJ2-4; possible D gene TRBD2, 6 bases. TRBV23-1 is marked as an open reading frame, function uncertain. V lost 3 bases, J lost 1 base, and 16 bases lay in between. There are 17 residues in the CDR3. CDR3 in amino acids: CASSHGGQYGAKNIQYF. For the CDR3, the DNA is TGCGCCAGCAGTCACGGGGGTCAGTACGGGGCCAAAAACATTCAGTACTTC.

V and J are TRBV30 and TRBJ2-7; 7 bases are shared with TRBD2. Germline CDR1 GTSNPN, CDR2 SVGIG (reference sequence). The CDR3 extends over 11 amino acids. Trimming cost V 4 bases and J 12 bases; bases outside gene matches: 9. This CDR3 is CAWTTTSTVYF. The CDR3 region has the DNA TGTGCCTGGACTACGACTAGCACAGTGTACTTC.

The chain links TRBV9 to TRBJ2-2; D is perhaps TRBD2 (6 bases). The CDR3 totals 13 residues. Germline CDR1 is SGDLS and CDR2 is YYNGEE. V shed 3 bases and J shed 5 bases, with 8 bases lying between them. CDR3 sequence (DNA): TGTGCCAGCAGCGGACTAGAGACCGGGGAGCTGTTTTTT. Its translation is CASSGLETGELFF.

This chain joins TRBV2 and TRBJ2-7; D possibly corresponds to TRBD1 (5 bases). V lost 2 bases, J lost 7 bases, and 9 bases lay in between. The CDR3 is made up of 12 amino acids. Germline values: CDR1 SNHLY, CDR2 FYNNEI. The CDR3 nucleotides read TGTGCCAGCAGTGAACAGGGTGCGGAGCAGTACTTC. It codes for CASSEQGAEQYF.

V is TRBV28 and J is TRBJ1-3, with 7 bases aligning to TRBD1. Germline CDR1 and CDR2: MDHEN and SYDVKM. V lost 3 bases to trimming and J lost 0 bases; unmatched junction nucleotides: 8. The CDR3 is made up of 17 amino acids. The CDR3 DNA sequence: TGTGCCAGCAGTTTCCCGGGACAGTCTTTCTCTGGAAACACCATATATTTT. Translation: CASSFPGQSFSGNTIYF. Full variable domain (remainder filled in from reference TRBV28 and TRBJ1-3): DVKVTQSSRYLVKRTGEKVFLECVQDMDHENMFWYRQDPGLGLRLIYFSYDVKMKEKGDIPEGYSVSREKKERFSLILESASTNQTSMYLCASSFPGQSFSGNTIYFGEGSWLTVV.

The chain couples TRBV6-5 to TRBJ2-7; no clear D gene. The CDR3 has 13 amino acids. Trimming stripped 0 bases from V and 4 bases from J, with 7 bases between. Germline V CDR1 and CDR2: MNHEY, SVGAGI. The CDR3 here is CASSYSVGYEQYF. The DNA for the CDR3 is TGTGCCAGCAGTTACTCAGTCGGGTACGAGCAGTACTTC.

The V gene is TRBV7-9, the J gene TRBJ2-7, with D perhaps matching TRBD2 (6 bases). Between the trimmed V and J ends, which lost 5 bases and 4 bases, there was a span of 18 bases. Germline loops: CDR1 SEHNR, CDR2 FQNEAQ (reference sequence). This CDR3 is built from 15 residues. CDR3 protein: CASSLPGTGFYEQYF. The DNA for the CDR3 is TGTGCCAGCAGCCTACCCGGGACTGGGTTTTACGAGCAGTACTTC.

The chain links TRBV5-1 to TRBJ2-1, with D possibly TRBD1 on 6 matching bases. The CDR3 sequence is 13 residues long. The V end was cut by 2 bases, the J end by 7 bases, with 10 bases between. The germline V gene has CDR1 SGHRS and CDR2 YFSETQ. The DNA of the CDR3 is TGCGCCAGCAGCTTACAGGGTGATAATGAGCAGTTCTTC. Translated, it gives CASSLQGDNEQFF.

The CDR3 loop is CASSSGQGAQYFYNEQFF. The CDR3 region has the DNA TGCGCCAGCAGCTCGGGACAGGGGGCCCAGTACTTCTACAATGAGCAGTTCTTC. The gene calls are TRBV5-1 and TRBJ2-1, with 12 nucleotides matching TRBD1. Looked up from germline, CDR1 is SGHRS and CDR2 is YFSETQ. V lost 3 bases to trimming and J lost 3 bases; unmatched junction nucleotides: 10. The CDR3 extends over 18 amino acids.

The chain couples TRBV18 to TRBJ2-1, with 12 bases lining up with TRBD2. The CDR3 has 18 amino acids. The germline CDR1 and CDR2 sequences are KGHSH and LQKENI. The V and J ends lost 2 bases and 0 bases, in that order; junction bases with no gene match: 5. CDR3 protein: CASSPIRTSGISYNEQFF. The DNA of the CDR3 is TGTGCCAGCTCACCAATCAGGACTAGCGGGATCTCCTACAATGAGCAGTTCTTC.

V gene TRBV19 combines with J gene TRBJ2-2; 7 bases agree with TRBD2. V lost 2 bases, J lost 3 bases, and 12 bases stayed unmatched. Germline CDR1 is LNHDA and CDR2 is SQIVND (reference sequence). The CDR3 contains 18 residues. CDR3 sequence (DNA): TGTGCCAGTAGTATACCGGGGGGTTTTAGAGTGTACACCGGGGAGCTGTTTTTT. Encoded protein: CASSIPGGFRVYTGELFF.

V and J are TRBV5-1 and TRBJ2-1, with D maybe TRBD2 (5 bases). The V end was cut by 2 bases, the J end by 5 bases, with 20 bases between. This CDR3 region has 17 residues. CDR1 and CDR2 (germline): SGHRS, YFSETQ. Written as DNA, the CDR3 is TGCGCCAGCAGCTTATTGTCGCGTCGGGAACCCAACAATGAGCAGTTCTTC. Its translation is CASSLLSRREPNNEQFF.

The chain combines TRBV9 with TRBJ1-1; tentative D call: TRBD1 (5 bases). The germline V gene encodes CDR1 SGDLS and CDR2 YYNGEE. This CDR3 comprises 13 residues. V lost 3 bases and J lost 1, with 7 bases in between. CDR3 sequence (DNA): TGTGCCAGCAGCGCCCAGGGGAACACTGAAGCTTTCTTT. Amino acids: CASSAQGNTEAFF.

The chain has TRBV6-5 and TRBJ1-1, with 11 bases aligning to TRBD1. CDR1 is MNHEY, CDR2 SVGAGI, per germline. The CDR3 has 13 residues. The ends lost 7 bases at V and 8 bases at J; junction bases unmatched: 6. The CDR3 loop is CASMDRGHGEAFF. CDR3 bases: TGTGCCAGCATGGACAGGGGGCATGGGGAAGCTTTCTTT.

For the CDR3, the DNA is TGTGCCTGGAGCGGACTAGCGGGACGCGGGGAGCAGTTCTTC. It specifies CAWSGLAGRGEQFF. V is TRBV30 and J is TRBJ2-1, with 12 bases identical to TRBD2. V gave up 3 bases and J gave up 10 bases; unmatched junction bases: 7. The CDR3 extends over 14 amino acids. Germline-derived CDR1 and CDR2 are GTSNPN and SVGIG (reference sequence).

V is TRBV7-9 and J is TRBJ1-1; 7 positions agree with TRBD1. Germline V CDR1 and CDR2: SEHNR, FQNEAQ (reference sequence). This CDR3 spans 15 amino acids. J was trimmed by 1 base and V by 5 bases; bases with no gene match: 7. The CDR3 reads CASSGQAAKNTEAFF. In DNA form, the CDR3 reads TGTGCCAGCAGCGGACAGGCGGCGAAGAACACTGAAGCTTTCTTT.

This clone was detected once. This rearrangement joins TRBV5-6 to TRBJ2-7, with a weak D call TRBD1 (6 bases). The V gene lost 1 base and the J gene lost 6 bases, with 14 bases spanning the gap. Germline V gene lookup returns CDR1 SGHDT and CDR2 YYEEEE. CDR3 size: 14 residues. For the CDR3, the DNA is TGTGCCAGCAGCTTGCTGACAGGTTTGGGCGAGCAGTACTTC. Protein: CASSLLTGLGEQYF.

A remark on this clone: Other DNA sequences within the sample encode an identical CDR3. This rearrangement joins TRBV18 to TRBJ2-7, with 9 positions matching TRBD2. Trimming cost V 3 bases and J 1 base; bases outside gene matches: 4. The CDR3 spans 15 residues. Germline lookup yields CDR1 KGHSH and CDR2 LQKENI. CDR3 nucleotides: TGTGCCAGCTCACCCCCGGGACTAGCTTCCTACGAGCAGTACTTC. This codes for CASSPPGLASYEQYF. The whole variable domain, remainder taken from reference TRBV18 and TRBJ2-7, is NAGVMQNPRHLVRRRGQEARLRCSPMKGHSHVYWYRQLPEEGLKFMVYLQKENIIDESGMPKERFSAEFPKEGPSILRIQQVVRGDSAAYFCASSPPGLASYEQYFGPGTRLTVT.

The genes are TRBV7-3 and TRBJ2-1, with 15 bases that match TRBD2. The CDR3 is 16 amino acids. Germline V gene lookup returns CDR1 SGHTA and CDR2 FQGTGA. V was pared by 4 bases and J by 8 bases, with 6 bases of the junction left unmatched. The CDR3 DNA sequence: TGTGCCAGCAGCTACGGACTAGCGGGAGGGAGGCATGAGCAGTTCTTC. Protein: CASSYGLAGGRHEQFF.

This chain's CDR3 is CASSPGQGLDGYTF. The CDR3 DNA sequence: TGTGCCAGCAGCCCCGGACAGGGGCTCGATGGCTACACCTTC. The V call is TRBV7-9, the J call TRBJ1-2, with 9 bases fitting TRBD1. V was clipped by 5 bases and J by 6 bases; unmatched bases: 7. There are 14 residues in the CDR3. Germline CDR1 is SEHNR and CDR2 is FQNEAQ (reference sequence). The complete variable domain, with remaining parts taken from reference TRBV7-9 and TRBJ1-2, reads DTGVSQNPRHKITKRGQNVTFRCDPISEHNRLYWYRQTLGQGPEFLTYFQNEAQLEKSRLLSDRFSAERPKGSFSTLEIQRTEQGDSAMYLCASSPGQGLDGYTFGSGTRLTVV.

The V gene is TRBV5-1, the J gene TRBJ1-4; the match to TRBD1 covers 12 bases. Trimming cost V 4 bases and J 11 bases; bases outside gene matches: 6. This CDR3 is 14 amino acids long. CDR1 is SGHRS, CDR2 YFSETQ, per germline. CDR3 amino acids: CASSPGQGAAKLFF. In nucleotides, the CDR3 is TGCGCCAGCAGCCCGGGACAGGGGGCGGCTAAACTGTTTTTT.

This clone has a handful of counts. Other DNA sequences within the sample encode an identical CDR3. V usage is TRBV18 and J usage is TRBJ2-5; D possibly corresponds to TRBD1 (6 bases). Germline values: CDR1 KGHSH, CDR2 LQKENI. V lost 2 bases to trimming and J lost 3 bases, with 7 bases between them. This CDR3 has 13 amino acids. The DNA for the CDR3 is TGTGCCAGCTCACCAGGGGGCGAAGAGACCCAGTACTTC. Protein product: CASSPGGEETQYF.

This chain links TRBV27 with TRBJ2-2; TRBD2 is a possible D gene (5 bases). V lost 8 bases, J lost 5 bases, and 18 bases lay in between. Germline V gives CDR1 MNHEY, CDR2 SMNVEV (reference sequence). The length of the CDR3 is 15 residues. CDR3 in DNA: TGTGCCAGCCGAGGGAGCTGGAAGAGGACCGGGGAGCTGTTTTTT. Encoded protein: CASRGSWKRTGELFF.